A single sample gave rise to the 25 T cell receptor beta chains below, sequenced in a study of blood T cell repertoires in COVID-19. Profiled with immunoSEQ multiplex PCR; TCRdb holds only in-frame clones, not every one. The sample holds about 74,000 clones, 90% seen once. The sequencing input was peripheral blood. Receptors originate from a human donor in a cohort sampled during active COVID-19.

The chain couples TRBV4-3 to TRBJ2-7, with 9 bases lining up with TRBD1. Germline V CDR1 and CDR2: LGHNA, YSLEER. This CDR3 has 16 amino acids. The V gene end was trimmed by 0 bases and the J gene end by 7 bases; junction bases not matched to a gene: 10. The CDR3 DNA reads as TGCGCCAGCAGCCAAGATTTGGGGACAGGGCCTTTAGAGCAGTACTTC. Residues: CASSQDLGTGPLEQYF.

This sequence joins TRBV12-3 or TRBV12-4 and TRBJ2-2; D gene uncertain. V shed 6 bases and J shed 4 bases, with 6 bases lying between them. This CDR3 is built from 12 residues. The CDR3 region has the DNA TGTGCCAGCAGGTATTCCACCGGGGAGCTGTTTTTT. This translates into CASRYSTGELFF.

The V call is TRBV2, the J call TRBJ1-1; weak D call: TRBD1 (5 bases). This CDR3 region has 14 residues. Trimming cost V 1 base and J 0 bases, with 6 bases left between them. The germline V gene has CDR1 SNHLY and CDR2 FYNNEI. The CDR3 DNA sequence: TGTGCCAGCAGTGAAGAGACAGTGAACACTGAAGCTTTCTTT. This encodes CASSEETVNTEAFF.

The chain has TRBV14 and TRBJ2-1; D possibly corresponds to TRBD1 (5 bases). The CDR3 loop spans 13 amino acids. Germline V lookup: CDR1 SGHDN, CDR2 FVKESK. V was clipped by 5 bases and J by 4 bases, with 9 bases between them. CDR3 amino acids: CASSFQGYNEQFF. CDR3 DNA sequence: TGTGCCAGCAGCTTTCAGGGTTACAATGAGCAGTTCTTC.

V is TRBV19 and J is TRBJ2-1; 7 bases match TRBD2. V lost 3 bases to trimming and J lost 5 bases; unmatched junction nucleotides: 13. The CDR3 consists of 17 residues. Germline CDR1 and CDR2: LNHDA and SQIVND (reference sequence). The CDR3: CASSMFPGGRPNNEQFF. CDR3 DNA: TGTGCCAGTAGTATGTTCCCTGGCGGGAGACCCAACAATGAGCAGTTCTTC.

This sequence joins TRBV5-5 and TRBJ2-1; TRBD2 is a possible D gene (5 bases). V was pared by 0 bases and J by 7 bases, with 11 bases between. The CDR3 totals 14 residues. Germline CDR1 and CDR2: SGHKS and YYEKEE (reference sequence). CDR3 DNA sequence: TGTGCCAGCAGCTTGGACTCCACTAGTAATGAGCAGTTCTTC. As protein: CASSLDSTSNEQFF.

This chain connects TRBV11-1 to TRBJ2-3, with TRBD1 identical over 7 bases. CDR3 length equals 16 residues. The germline CDR1 and CDR2 sequences are SGHAT and FQDESV (reference sequence). V shed 4 bases, J shed 0 bases, and the junction held 7 bases outside the gene matches. CDR3: CASSYLSTGSTDTQYF. CDR3 sequence (DNA): TGTGCCAGCAGCTACCTCTCGACAGGGAGCACAGATACGCAGTATTTT.

By sample share, this clone is medium-sized. Other nucleotide sequences from this sample produce the same CDR3. V and J are TRBV28 and TRBJ1-6; 9 bases match TRBD1. The V and J ends lost 6 bases and 10 bases, in that order; junction bases with no gene match: 7. CDR1 and CDR2 from the germline V gene are MDHEN and SYDVKM. CDR3 length: 14 amino acids. The CDR3 loop reads CASRPGQGGSPLHF. In DNA, the CDR3 is TGTGCCAGCAGGCCGGGACAGGGAGGATCACCCCTCCACTTT.

The chain employs TRBV4-1 and TRBJ2-6; perhaps TRBD1 as D (6 bases). Trimming shortened V by 3 bases and J by 2 bases, and 20 bases separated the two germline ends. This CDR3 region has 19 residues. Germline V gene sequence: CDR1 MGHRA, CDR2 YSYEKL. CDR3 sequence (DNA): TGCGCCAGCAGCCATGGGTGGGGACAACCTACCGCTGGGGCCAACGTCCTGACTTTC. Encoded protein: CASSHGWGQPTAGANVLTF.

V usage is TRBV4-1 and J usage is TRBJ2-1; D perhaps matches TRBD2 (6 bases). The CDR3 spans 15 residues. Germline V gene data show CDR1 as MGHRA and CDR2 as YSYEKL. The ends were cut back, 1 base at V and 5 bases at J, with 12 bases in the middle. In DNA, the CDR3 is TGCGCCAGCAGCCAAGTTGTCGAGCGGGACAATGAGCAGTTCTTC. Translating it yields CASSQVVERDNEQFF.

The chain links TRBV7-2 to TRBJ2-7; D not certain. The CDR3 is made up of 11 amino acids. V was pared by 5 bases and J by 4 bases, with 6 bases between. Germline CDR1 SGHTA, CDR2 FQGNSA. The CDR3 is CASSPRYEQYF. The CDR3 DNA sequence: TGTGCCAGCAGCCCCCGTTACGAGCAGTACTTC.

The chain couples TRBV5-1 to TRBJ2-5; D is ambiguous. Per the germline V gene, CDR1 is SGHRS and CDR2 is YFSETQ. The germline V and J ends were trimmed by 1 base and 0 bases, with 10 bases remaining between them. CDR3 size: 15 residues. CDR3 in amino acids: CASSLFRPNQETQYF. The CDR3 nucleotides are TGCGCCAGCAGCTTGTTCAGGCCCAACCAAGAGACCCAGTACTTC.

This chain joins TRBV10-3 and TRBJ2-5; 15 positions match TRBD2. The J segment lost 4 bases and the V segment lost 2 bases, leaving 11 bases of the junction unmatched. Germline V gene data show CDR1 as ENHRY and CDR2 as SYGVKD. CDR3 length: 19 residues. CDR3 sequence: CAISEPGTSGRRGRETQYF. The CDR3 DNA is TGTGCCATCAGTGAGCCGGGGACTAGCGGGAGGCGGGGGAGAGAGACCCAGTACTTC.

The rearrangement joins TRBV12-3 or TRBV12-4 to TRBJ2-5, with D unclear. The length of the CDR3 is 12 residues. V lost 3 bases and J lost 5, with 7 bases in between. The CDR3 bases are TGTGCCAGCAGTTTCCTATTGGAGACCCAGTACTTC. Protein sequence: CASSFLLETQYF.

The V and J genes are TRBV18 and TRBJ2-5; TRBD2 agrees at 11 bases. With V trimmed by 3 bases and J by 4 bases, 7 bases remained unmatched. This CDR3 contains 16 residues. CDR1 KGHSH and CDR2 LQKENI come from the germline V gene. CDR3 protein: CASSPRVGTSGETQYF. As DNA, the CDR3 is TGTGCCAGCTCACCCCGCGTGGGGACTAGCGGAGAGACCCAGTACTTC.

The rearrangement links TRBV29-1 to TRBJ1-2, with 9 bases fitting TRBD1. The CDR3 extends over 14 amino acids. V dropped 6 bases and J dropped 4; count of bases not matched to a gene: 9. The germline V gene encodes CDR1 SQVTM and CDR2 ANQGSEA. The CDR3 DNA is TGCAGCGTATCTACAGGGGGCGCGGGCTATGGCTACACCTTC. It yields the protein CSVSTGGAGYGYTF.

The rearrangement links TRBV9 to TRBJ2-3; D gene unclear. CDR1 and CDR2 (germline): SGDLS, YYNGEE. Trimming left V 3 bases short and J 1 base short, with 6 bases between. The length of the CDR3 is 13 residues. The CDR3 loop reads CASSARGTDTQYF. CDR3 coding DNA: TGTGCCAGCAGCGCGAGAGGCACAGATACGCAGTATTTT. The variable domain in full, with the rest retrieved from reference TRBV9 and TRBJ2-3, is DSGVTQTPKHLITATGQRVTLRCSPRSGDLSVYWYQQSLDQGLQFLIQYYNGEERAKGNILERFSAQQFPDLHSELNLSSLELGDSALYFCASSARGTDTQYFGPGTRLTVL.

This chain links TRBV11-2 with TRBJ2-7; 11 nucleotides line up with TRBD1. CDR1 and CDR2 (germline): SGHAT, FQNNGV. J gave up 7 bases and V 6 bases, and 8 bases lay outside the gene matches. This CDR3 comprises 14 residues. The CDR3 DNA sequence: TGTGCCAGCAGATGGGACAGGGGGACGGGAGAGCAGTACTTC. Amino acid sequence: CASRWDRGTGEQYF.

The chain employs TRBV27 and TRBJ2-7; TRBD1 agrees at 8 bases. Germline CDR1 reads MNHEY; CDR2 reads SMNVEV (reference sequence). V was pared by 4 bases and J by 7 bases, with 15 bases of the junction left unmatched. The length of the CDR3 is 16 residues. The CDR3 nucleotides read TGTGCCAGCAGTTCCCCGATCAGGGGGCAAGGGAGAGAGCAGTACTTC. Translated: CASSSPIRGQGREQYF.

The CDR3 protein is CASSEGLSSNYGYTF. The DNA for the CDR3 is TGTGCCAGCAGTGAAGGATTAAGCTCTAACTATGGCTACACCTTC. The genes are TRBV6-1 and TRBJ1-2; D gene unclear. Germline assignment: CDR1 MNHNS and CDR2 SASEGT. There are 15 residues in the CDR3. The V end was cut by 1 base, the J end by 0 bases, with 9 bases between.

V usage is TRBV6-5 and J usage is TRBJ2-5; TRBD1 aligns across 9 bases. The J segment lost 6 bases and the V segment lost 6 bases, leaving 5 bases of the junction unmatched. There are 13 residues in the CDR3. The germline CDR1 and CDR2 sequences are MNHEY and SVGAGI. The CDR3 reads CASRGQGPKTQYF. The CDR3 nucleotides read TGTGCCAGCAGGGGACAGGGACCAAAGACCCAGTACTTC.

The chain carries TRBV29-1 and TRBJ2-3; 12 bases fit TRBD2. CDR3 length: 18 residues. CDR1 is SQVTM and CDR2 is ANQGSEA in the germline V gene. The V segment lost 3 bases and the J segment 0 bases; nucleotides outside the gene matches: 10. In DNA, the CDR3 is TGCAGCGTTGATCTTAGGGCTAGCGGGAGGGGAAGCACAGATACGCAGTATTTT. Translated: CSVDLRASGRGSTDTQYF.

This clone was seen only once. V is TRBV2 and J is TRBJ2-5; D remains ambiguous. Germline assignment: CDR1 SNHLY and CDR2 FYNNEI. V was trimmed by 3 bases and J by 4 bases, leaving 9 bases between them. This CDR3 has 13 residues. The CDR3 DNA sequence: TGTGCCAGCAGTGATAGCTTTCCAGAGACCCAGTACTTC. Its translation is CASSDSFPETQYF.

The gene calls are TRBV18 and TRBJ2-5, with a weak D call TRBD1 (5 bases). The germline V gene has CDR1 KGHSH and CDR2 LQKENI. The CDR3 has 15 residues. Trimming cost V 0 bases and J 6 bases, with 14 bases left between them. CDR3 coding DNA: TGTGCCAGCTCACCACCGAACAGGAGCAAGCAGACCCAGTACTTC. It encodes CASSPPNRSKQTQYF.

This clone was observed a few times. This chain joins TRBV2 and TRBJ1-6, with unresolved D. V gave up 4 bases and J gave up 9 bases, with 4 bases separating them. This CDR3 comprises 11 residues. CDR1 and CDR2 from the germline V gene are SNHLY and FYNNEI. CDR3 region: CASSGSSPLHF. In nucleotides, the CDR3 is TGTGCCAGCAGTGGCAGTTCACCCCTCCACTTT.